This T cell receptor beta chain was identified in a study of blood T cell repertoires in COVID-19 (dated by TCRdb to about 2020). Concerning the study at large: Samples covering the acute and convalescent phases of COVID-19 were provided by collaborators in the United States, Italy and Spain. The material from the prospective study consisted of cDNA or gDNA derived from T cells, B-cell-depleted T cells, or PBMCs. Subjects who had been exposed to COVID-19, were actively infected with it, or had recovered from it provided the deeply sampled blood TCRbeta repertoires that made up the dataset. The repertoires were made available in a free public database intended to serve as a resource for research on the immune response to SARS-CoV-2. Samples were obtained from the ongoing ImmuneRACE study (first 160 participants) and from 1,254 subjects provided by 6 global collaborators. Nearly every sample came with metadata listing a de-identified subject ID, COVID-19 status, age in years and sex. HLA class I and class II types, where available, came from metadata supplied by the sample provider rather than from assay-based typing.

The collaborating institutions used their own protocols to collect whole blood in K2EDTA tubes. For TCRbeta analysis, collaborators shipped samples in one of three forms: frozen whole blood, isolated PBMCs, or DNA extracted from either of those sample types. Summary of the overall study and its limitations: The quantity of clinical and demographic metadata differed by source and by participant and was supplied without curation.

Of note for this clone: There is no known antigen for this receptor. No much larger clonotype is one base removed from it; base qualities were not supplied.

The immunoSEQ Assay, a bias-controlled multiplex PCR, was used to amplify TCRbeta CDR3 regions from genomic DNA. The study's own analysis went as follows. Nucleated cell counts per sample were estimated from amplification of reference gene primers within the assay. To quantify the absolute abundance of each unique TCRbeta CDR3 rearrangement, sequence reads were collapsed and filtered. For each sample, productive Simpson clonality was calculated as the square root of Simpson's diversity index across productive rearrangements. Not all clones reach the TCRdb copy of this immuneACCESS table, which keeps in-frame sequences only. Checked studies attribute under half of the gap to unresolved V genes and leave the rest unexplained. That table furnishes V, J and clone size, whereas the DNA furnished D and trimming. The sample yields tens of thousands of clones; around 86% were counted once. The top ten clonotypes cover around 4% of the sample.

The CDR3 starts with the cysteine, ends with the phenylalanine, and has 13 residues. Kept here is only the CDR3 DNA, which spans 39 bases and is read in frame from base 1. V loses 1 base of germline sequence and J loses 8 bases, and the interval between the two ends is 10 bases. For CDR1 and CDR2, the germline V gene lists SGHRS and YFSETQ. Sequenced: peripheral blood. The V gene is TRBV5-1 and the J gene is TRBJ2-1, with a weak D call of TRBD2 (6 bases match). This sequence was found in a man in his sixties with acute or convalescent COVID-19. The sequenced DNA: TGCGCCAGCAGCTTGTCTAGCGACTATGAGCAGTTCTTC. Its amino acids are CASSLSSDYEQFF. The full variable domain, completed from the reference TRBV5-1 and TRBJ2-1 proteins outside the CDR3, reads KAGVTQTPRYLIKTRGQQVTLSCSPISGHRSVSWYQQTPGQGLQFLFEYFSETQRNKGNFPGRFSGRQFSNSRSEMNVSTLELGDSALYLCASSLSSDYEQFFGPGTRLTVL.